These T cell receptor beta chains were read from a single sample in a study of beta chain features in type 1 diabetes. Produced via immunoSEQ multiplex PCR; TCRdb's table is partial and in-frame only. Of roughly 340,000 clones detected, around 12% appear once; the ten largest clones hold 0.01%. Input material: naive CD4+ T cells from blood. These receptors came from a woman between 18 and 29 years old with type 1 diabetes. CDR3s include the opening cysteine and the closing phenylalanine or tryptophan. D genes are given only for firm matches. Not every row has a clone size; where given, it reads once, few, many or a size class.

clone size | J gene | V gene | D gene | CDR3 protein | CDR3 DNA
few | TRBJ2-4 | TRBV30 | TRBD2 | CAWSTAGSNIQYF | TGTGCCTGGAGCACAGCGGGATCAAACATTCAGTACTTC
few | TRBJ2-7 | TRBV4-1 | NA | CASSQELTAIYEQYF | TGCGCCAGCAGCCAAGAACTGACAGCCATCTACGAGCAGTACTTC
NA | TRBJ2-2 | TRBV27 | NA | CASSPLTGELFF | TGTGCCAGCAGTCCCCTCACCGGGGAGCTGTTTTTT
NA | TRBJ1-5 | TRBV2 | TRBD1 | CASRQGTIRNQPQHF | TGTGCCAGCAGACAGGGGACAATAAGGAATCAGCCCCAGCATTTT
NA | TRBJ2-1 | TRBV30 | TRBD2 | CAWNRGSSYNEQFF | TGTGCCTGGAACCGCGGGAGCTCCTACAATGAGCAGTTCTTC
few | TRBJ1-1 | TRBV18 | NA | CASSPLGTSQAFF | TGTGCCAGCTCACCACTAGGGACAAGCCAAGCTTTCTTT
NA | TRBJ2-5 | TRBV28 | NA | CASSLPLETQYF | TGTGCCAGCAGTTTACCCCTAGAGACCCAGTACTTC
NA | TRBJ2-3 | TRBV7-9 | NA | CASSLELPGTDTQYF | TGTGCCAGCAGCTTAGAACTGCCGGGCACAGATACGCAGTATTTT
few | TRBJ2-5 | TRBV7-9 | TRBD2 | CASSFGLAEQETQYF | TGTGCCAGCAGCTTCGGGCTAGCGGAGCAAGAGACCCAGTACTTC
NA | TRBJ2-7 | TRBV28 | TRBD1 | CASSLFGDRGRYEQYF | TGTGCCAGCAGTTTATTTGGTGACAGGGGGCGGTACGAGCAGTACTTC
NA | TRBJ1-3 | TRBV29-1 | NA | CSVELTLTGTIYF | TGCAGCGTAGAACTGACACTAACAGGCACCATATATTTT
few | TRBJ2-1 | TRBV7-9 | TRBD1 | CARSGGSGTGGNEQFF | TGTGCCCGGTCAGGGGGTTCGGGGACAGGGGGCAATGAGCAGTTCTTC
few | TRBJ2-5 | TRBV7-9 | NA | CASNLGAPGETQYF | TGTGCCAGCAACTTAGGGGCTCCCGGCGAGACCCAGTACTTC
few | TRBJ2-7 | TRBV5-1 | TRBD1 | CASSLGDREYEQYF | TGCGCCAGCAGCTTGGGTGACAGGGAGTACGAGCAGTACTTC
NA | TRBJ2-1 | TRBV9 | TRBD1 | CASSVRTGANEQFF | TGTGCCAGCAGCGTAAGGACAGGGGCAAATGAGCAGTTCTTC
few | TRBJ2-5 | TRBV29-1 | NA | CSLRTGLQETQYF | TGCAGCTTGAGAACAGGGTTACAGGAGACCCAGTACTTC
NA | TRBJ1-4 | TRBV7-9 | NA | CASSAGTPTGKLFF | TGTGCCAGCAGCGCCGGGACACCAACCGGAAAACTGTTTTTT
NA | TRBJ1-5 | TRBV30 | NA | CAWSARYSNQPQHF | TGTGCCTGGAGTGCCAGGTACAGCAATCAGCCCCAGCATTTT
NA | TRBJ2-1 | TRBV2 | NA | CASSSPGAGVNEQFF | TGTGCCAGCAGTTCCCCGGGGGCGGGGGTCAATGAGCAGTTCTTC
NA | TRBJ1-1 | TRBV7-2 | NA | CASSPMTREAFF | TGTGCCAGCAGCCCCATGACACGCGAAGCTTTCTTT
few | TRBJ1-3 | TRBV14 | NA | CASSQGTPINTIYF | TGTGCCAGCAGCCAAGGGACACCGATAAACACCATATATTTT
NA | TRBJ2-7 | TRBV7-9 | NA | CASSLEVESYEQYF | TGTGCCAGCAGCTTAGAAGTAGAATCCTACGAGCAGTACTTC